A selection of T cell receptor beta chains follows, all from one sample in a study of cytomegalovirus exposure and HLA in healthy donors. Produced via immunoSEQ multiplex PCR; TCRdb's table is partial and in-frame only. The table records more than 200,000 clones, roughly 79% of them present only once. The sample consisted of PBMCs. Receptors were obtained from a male donor in good health and CMV-seronegative. CDR3s include the opening cysteine and the closing phenylalanine or tryptophan. Clone size is stated in some rows and not others, as once, few, many or a class when expanded.

V,size,J,CDR3
TRBV15,.,TRBJ1-1,CATRRQRVMNTEAFF
TRBV5-1,once,TRBJ1-6,CASSLEGQGVSPLHF
TRBV6-1,.,TRBJ1-1,CASSQDNTEAFF
TRBV5-1,.,TRBJ1-2,CASSLATQGVFGYTF
TRBV28,.,TRBJ2-1,CASRTALDFSDEQFF
TRBV18,.,TRBJ1-2,CASSLYSTGYTF
TRBV30,.,TRBJ2-1,CAWSYSRDEQFF
TRBV5-1,.,TRBJ1-1,CASSSTGDGTEAFF
TRBV7-9,few,TRBJ1-2,CASSLQGLRSHGYTF
TRBV7-9,.,TRBJ2-5,CASSFGLDQKTQYF
TRBV27,once,TRBJ2-1,CASSLANGGAYNEQFF
TRBV28,.,TRBJ1-2,CASSLGSGQGFYGYTF
TRBV9,.,TRBJ1-3,CASTPGTISGNTIYF
TRBV18,.,TRBJ2-3,CASSPPTPGTQYF
TRBV2,.,TRBJ2-7,CASFPGTGDHEQYF
TRBV11-2,.,TRBJ1-1,CASSFQTGDTEAFF
TRBV9,.,TRBJ1-1,CASSVALGTGTEAFF
TRBV27,.,TRBJ1-2,CASSFRTGGSGYTF
TRBV7-9,.,TRBJ1-4,CASSFSRGQGGEKLFF
TRBV9,.,TRBJ2-5,CASSVGEVLEHATQYF
TRBV4-3,.,TRBJ2-7,CASSQDYQGYEQYF
TRBV5-1,.,TRBJ2-1,CASSLGLAGVDEQFF
TRBV7-2,.,TRBJ2-1,CASSLRTSNEQFF
TRBV4-3,.,TRBJ1-6,CASSQEWTESPLHF
TRBV19,.,TRBJ2-7,CASNLGQGAYEQYF
TRBV5-6,few,TRBJ1-4,CASSLAGEKLFF
TRBV7-9,.,TRBJ1-1,CASSLGATEAFF
TRBV27,.,TRBJ1-2,CASSFDRGTHNYGYTF
TRBV27,.,TRBJ2-2,CASSFLSWAGDQNTGELFF
TRBV5-1,once,TRBJ1-4,CASSLGRLDRVWGKLFF
TRBV11-2,.,TRBJ1-2,CASRQQGDYGYTF
TRBV11-2,.,TRBJ2-4,CASSSGISKNIQYF
TRBV5-4,.,TRBJ2-7,CASSRRDRGDEQYF
TRBV19,.,TRBJ1-5,CASKLSRVGNQPQHF
TRBV9,.,TRBJ2-1,CASSATGGYNEQFF
TRBV6-6,.,TRBJ2-7,CASHRSRQSSYEQYF
TRBV5-1,few,TRBJ2-5,CASSQGSGETQYF
TRBV6-4,.,TRBJ2-3,CASSDSAGTGAQYF
TRBV5-1,.,TRBJ1-2,CASSLVQSASNYGYTF
TRBV27,.,TRBJ2-3,CASSLLDGRRRTDTQYF
TRBV28,.,TRBJ2-3,CASSFSPTSGGGTDTQYF
TRBV9,.,TRBJ2-5,CASSATSGGLGETQYF
TRBV5-4,.,.,CASSLNRFEQYF
TRBV30,once,TRBJ2-7,CAWETGGGYEQYF